These 25 T cell receptor beta chains came from one sample sequenced in a study of cytomegalovirus exposure and HLA in healthy donors. A multiplex PCR was run with 60 Vbeta primers and 13 Jbeta primers. Profiled with immunoSEQ multiplex PCR; TCRdb holds only in-frame clones, not every one. The top ten hold 2% to 2.5% of the sample, which has 200,000 to 300,000 clones, just under 85% seen once. The sequencing sample was made of PBMCs. The receptors here all came from a woman in her 40s in good health and CMV-seropositive.

The CDR3 region is CAWSNTGLAGPRGETQYF. CDR3 nucleotides: TGTGCCTGGAGTAACACGGGACTAGCGGGTCCGAGGGGAGAGACCCAGTACTTC. This sequence joins TRBV30 and TRBJ2-5; 12 bases fit TRBD2. J gave up 4 bases and V 2 bases, and 14 bases lay outside the gene matches. The CDR3 spans 18 residues. Germline V gene sequence: CDR1 GTSNPN, CDR2 SVGIG (reference sequence).

This chain joins TRBV4-3 and TRBJ1-1; possible D gene TRBD1, 5 bases. CDR3 length: 14 residues. Per germline, CDR1 LGHNA and CDR2 YSLEER. V was pared by 2 bases and J by 1 base, with 8 bases between. The CDR3: CASSQYDRNTEAFF. As DNA, the CDR3 is TGCGCCAGCAGCCAATACGACAGGAACACTGAAGCTTTCTTT.

As regards this clone: This CDR3 is also generated by other DNA sequences in the sample. The V gene is TRBV29-1, the J gene TRBJ1-2; 7 nucleotides agree with TRBD1. V lost 6 bases and J lost 3; bases outside the gene matches: 1. Germline lookup yields CDR1 SQVTM and CDR2 ANQGSEA. This CDR3 contains 11 residues. The CDR3 loop is CSVGQDYGYTF. As DNA, the CDR3 is TGCAGCGTCGGACAGGACTATGGCTACACCTTC.

This chain connects TRBV7-8 to TRBJ2-2; a weak D match, TRBD2 (6 bases). CDR1 SGHVS and CDR2 FQNEAQ come from the germline V gene. The CDR3 contains 15 residues. V was pared by 3 bases and J by 6 bases, with 14 bases between. CDR3 residues: CASSLTGSVAGELFF. In DNA, the CDR3 is TGTGCCAGCAGCTTGACCGGGAGCGTGGCCGGGGAGCTGTTTTTT.

This chain joins TRBV27 and TRBJ2-1; D is unresolved. The CDR3 has 16 amino acids. Between the trimmed V and J ends, which lost 5 bases and 3 bases, there was a span of 17 bases. Germline V gene sequence: CDR1 MNHEY, CDR2 SMNVEV (reference sequence). The CDR3 nucleotides read TGTGCCAGCAGTCCAGTCCTAGTCCTCTACTACAATGAGCAGTTCTTC. This codes for CASSPVLVLYYNEQFF.

The rearrangement uses TRBV5-1 and TRBJ2-3; 15 positions agree with TRBD2. Per the germline V gene, CDR1 is SGHRS and CDR2 is YFSETQ. CDR3 length: 18 amino acids. Trimming cost V 0 bases and J 4 bases; bases outside gene matches: 6. CDR3 nucleotides: TGCGCCAGCAGCTTGGAGTGGACTAGCGGGAGGGCCTCAGATACGCAGTATTTT. It yields the protein CASSLEWTSGRASDTQYF.

The chain has TRBV7-8 and TRBJ2-2; the match to TRBD1 covers 10 bases. From germline, CDR1 is SGHVS and CDR2 FQNEAQ. V was clipped by 5 bases and J by 4 bases; unmatched bases: 7. CDR3 length equals 16 residues. In DNA form, the CDR3 reads TGTGCCAGCAGCCGTGGGACAGGGGCGACCACCGGGGAGCTGTTTTTT. The encoded protein is CASSRGTGATTGELFF.

The chain joins TRBV28 to TRBJ2-2, with unresolved D. Trimming removed 3 bases at V and 3 bases at J, with 8 bases between. The CDR3 has 14 amino acids. The germline CDR1 and CDR2 sequences are MDHEN and SYDVKM. The CDR3 region has the DNA TGTGCCAGCAGTTTTGAGGCCCACACCGGGGAGCTGTTTTTT. Its translation is CASSFEAHTGELFF.

V is TRBV9 and J is TRBJ2-3, with 9 positions matching TRBD2. The germline V gene encodes CDR1 SGDLS and CDR2 YYNGEE. V shed 4 bases, J shed 5 bases, and the junction held 11 bases outside the gene matches. The CDR3 loop spans 16 amino acids. CDR3 in DNA: TGTGCCAGCAGCTTCCTAGCGGGATCCGCCGGAGATACGCAGTATTTT. This codes for CASSFLAGSAGDTQYF.

The sample holds one count of this clone. CDR3 loop: CASSAGPPLRDEQYF. CDR3 sequence (DNA): TGTGCCAGCAGCGCGGGACCCCCGTTGAGGGACGAGCAGTACTTC. The chain links TRBV7-2 to TRBJ2-7; a possible D gene is TRBD2 (6 bases). Trimming left V 5 bases short and J 5 bases short, with 19 bases between. CDR1 and CDR2 from the germline V gene are SGHTA and FQGNSA. The CDR3 is 15 amino acids.

This chain connects TRBV5-1 to TRBJ2-5, with TRBD1 matching 11 bases. V lost 0 bases, J lost 5 bases, and 6 bases stayed unmatched. The CDR3 spans 16 residues. Per the germline V gene, CDR1 is SGHRS and CDR2 is YFSETQ. CDR3 loop: CASSLAGQGAGETQYF. The CDR3 DNA sequence: TGCGCCAGCAGCTTGGCTGGACAGGGGGCCGGCGAGACCCAGTACTTC.

The chain combines TRBV6-1 with TRBJ2-3, with 7 bases aligning to TRBD1. Germline CDR1 reads MNHNS; CDR2 reads SASEGT. V lost 6 bases and J lost 2; bases outside the gene matches: 2. This CDR3 comprises 13 residues. CDR3 coding DNA: TGTGCCAGCAGACAGGGGATCACAGATACGCAGTATTTT. Translating it yields CASRQGITDTQYF.

The chain carries TRBV5-1 and TRBJ1-1, with D perhaps TRBD1 (5 bases). This CDR3 has 15 amino acids. The ends were cut back, 2 bases at V and 1 base at J, with 12 bases in the middle. Germline CDR1 is SGHRS and CDR2 is YFSETQ. The CDR3 sequence is CASSFQGSTNTEAFF. The DNA of the CDR3 is TGCGCCAGCAGCTTCCAGGGTTCAACGAACACTGAAGCTTTCTTT.

The CDR3 reads CASSRFQENEKLFF. The CDR3 region has the DNA TGTGCCAGCAGCCGTTTTCAGGAAAATGAAAAACTGTTTTTT. V is TRBV7-6 and J is TRBJ1-4; no clear D. This CDR3 contains 14 residues. Germline assignment: CDR1 SGHVS and CDR2 FNYEAQ. Trimming cost V 5 bases and J 5 bases, with 12 bases left between them.

The rearrangement joins TRBV30 to TRBJ2-5; unclear D gene. This CDR3 comprises 12 residues. The V end lost 3 bases, the J end lost 7 bases, and 12 bases lay between the germline ends. Per the germline V gene, CDR1 is GTSNPN and CDR2 is SVGIG (reference sequence). The CDR3 loop reads CAWRTSSGTQYF. The CDR3 region has the DNA TGTGCCTGGAGGACTTCCAGTGGGACCCAGTACTTC.

This clone was detected only once. The genes are TRBV27 and TRBJ2-5; possibly TRBD1 for D (6 bases). This CDR3 contains 14 residues. Germline V gene sequence: CDR1 MNHEY, CDR2 SMNVEV (reference sequence). The V gene lost 1 base and the J gene lost 3 bases, with 9 bases spanning the gap. The CDR3 reads CASSLYREEETQYF. The CDR3 nucleotides are TGTGCCAGCAGTTTATACAGGGAAGAAGAGACCCAGTACTTC.

This chain links TRBV2 with TRBJ2-5; 11 bases are a match to TRBD1. This CDR3 has 13 amino acids. Germline trimming cut 8 bases from V and 4 bases from J; bases unmatched to any gene: 3. The V gene's germline CDR1 is SNHLY and CDR2 FYNNEI. This CDR3 is CASRDRGGETQYF. The CDR3 DNA reads as TGTGCCAGCCGGGACAGGGGGGGAGAGACCCAGTACTTC.

The chain uses TRBV2 and TRBJ1-5; 7 bases are shared with TRBD1. The CDR3 extends over 15 amino acids. Germline V gene sequence: CDR1 SNHLY, CDR2 FYNNEI. V dropped 6 bases and J dropped 1; count of bases not matched to a gene: 6. The CDR3 region has the DNA TGTGCCAGCAGAAATGACAGGGCGAGCAATCAGCCCCAGCATTTT. Amino acid sequence: CASRNDRASNQPQHF.

The gene calls are TRBV30 and TRBJ2-7; 9 bases agree with TRBD1. The V segment lost 4 bases and the J segment 2 bases; nucleotides outside the gene matches: 12. The germline V gene encodes CDR1 GTSNPN and CDR2 SVGIG (reference sequence). The CDR3 is made up of 16 amino acids. CDR3 sequence reads: CAWIKSPGTGTYEQYF. The CDR3 DNA is TGTGCCTGGATTAAGTCTCCTGGGACAGGGACCTACGAGCAGTACTTC.

The chain combines TRBV7-9 with TRBJ1-4; D is undetermined. The germline V and J ends were trimmed by 3 bases and 8 bases, with 13 bases remaining between them. From germline, CDR1 is SEHNR and CDR2 FQNEAQ (reference sequence). This CDR3 region has 14 residues. The CDR3 bases are TGTGCCAGCAGCTTGTTATCTGGAGACGAAAAACTGTTTTTT. It is translated as CASSLLSGDEKLFF.

The chain employs TRBV19 and TRBJ1-1; maybe TRBD1 (5 bases). The CDR3 contains 13 residues. The germline gives CDR1 LNHDA, CDR2 SQIVND (reference sequence). Deletions cut 7 bases from V and 3 bases from J, with 12 bases between. The CDR3 region is CASISGGDTEAFF. In DNA, the CDR3 is TGTGCCAGTATTTCCGGGGGGGACACTGAAGCTTTCTTT.

This clone is a singleton in its sample. The V and J genes are TRBV5-8 and TRBJ2-7; the match to TRBD1 covers 8 bases. The CDR3 has 13 residues. Per germline, CDR1 SGHTS and CDR2 YDEGEE. V lost 4 bases, J lost 4 bases, and 4 bases stayed unmatched. Here the CDR3 DNA reads TGTGCCAGCAGCGTAAGGACAGGGTACGAGCAGTACTTC. Its protein product is CASSVRTGYEQYF.

The V call is TRBV18, the J call TRBJ1-2; 10 bases are shared with TRBD1. This CDR3 comprises 15 residues. Trimming at V came to 3 bases and at J to 4 bases, leaving 5 bases not matched to a gene. CDR1 and CDR2 (germline): KGHSH, LQKENI. The CDR3 DNA sequence: TGTGCCAGCTCACCTGAAGACAGGGGGCTCTATGGCTACACCTTC. This translates into CASSPEDRGLYGYTF.

The chain is built from TRBV4-3 and TRBJ2-7, with TRBD1 identical over 10 bases. Trimming removed 4 bases from V and 3 bases from J; junction bases left unmatched: 9. There are 16 residues in the CDR3. Germline CDR1 reads LGHNA; CDR2 reads YSLEER. In nucleotides, the CDR3 is TGCGCCAGCAGCCGTTCACAGGGGACAGGGGTCTACGAGCAGTACTTC. The encoded protein is CASSRSQGTGVYEQYF.

The V and J genes are TRBV4-3 and TRBJ2-1; maybe TRBD2 (6 bases). CDR3 length: 18 amino acids. V gave up 3 bases and J gave up 0 bases, with 18 bases separating them. CDR1 is LGHNA and CDR2 is YSLEER in the germline V gene. In DNA form, the CDR3 reads TGCGCCAGCAGCCACCCCGCGGGTAGCGGAAGCTCCTACAATGAGCAGTTCTTC. This sequence encodes CASSHPAGSGSSYNEQFF.